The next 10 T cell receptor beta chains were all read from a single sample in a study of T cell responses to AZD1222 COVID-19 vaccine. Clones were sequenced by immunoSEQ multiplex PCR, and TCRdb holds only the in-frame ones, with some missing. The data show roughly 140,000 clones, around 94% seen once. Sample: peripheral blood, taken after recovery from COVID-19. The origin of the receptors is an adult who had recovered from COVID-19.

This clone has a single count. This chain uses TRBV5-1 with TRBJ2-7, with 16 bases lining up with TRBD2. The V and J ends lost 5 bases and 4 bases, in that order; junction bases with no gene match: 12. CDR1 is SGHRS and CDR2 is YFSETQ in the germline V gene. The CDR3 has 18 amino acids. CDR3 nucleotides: TGCGCCAGCAGATCCGGGACTAGCGGGAGGGCCGGTGCATACGAGCAGTACTTC. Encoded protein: CASRSGTSGRAGAYEQYF.

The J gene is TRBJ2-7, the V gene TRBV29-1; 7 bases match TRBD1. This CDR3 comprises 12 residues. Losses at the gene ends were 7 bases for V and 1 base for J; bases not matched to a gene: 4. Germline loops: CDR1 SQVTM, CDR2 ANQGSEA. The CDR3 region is CSGQGNSYEQYF. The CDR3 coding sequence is TGCAGCGGACAGGGAAATTCCTACGAGCAGTACTTC.

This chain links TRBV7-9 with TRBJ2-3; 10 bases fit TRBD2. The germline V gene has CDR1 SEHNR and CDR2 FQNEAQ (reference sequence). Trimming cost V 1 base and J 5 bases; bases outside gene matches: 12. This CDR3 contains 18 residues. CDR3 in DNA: TGTGCCAGCAGCTTAGGGACTAGCGGAAAATTTTCGGGAGATACGCAGTATTTT. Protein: CASSLGTSGKFSGDTQYF.

For the CDR3, the DNA is TGTGCCAGTAGTTATCAGTTCCCCTACGAGCAGTACTTC. Translation gives CASSYQFPYEQYF. The chain has TRBV19 and TRBJ2-7; unclear D gene. Germline loops: CDR1 LNHDA, CDR2 SQIVND (reference sequence). The CDR3 sequence is 13 residues long. The germline V and J ends were trimmed by 5 bases and 2 bases, with 10 bases remaining between them.

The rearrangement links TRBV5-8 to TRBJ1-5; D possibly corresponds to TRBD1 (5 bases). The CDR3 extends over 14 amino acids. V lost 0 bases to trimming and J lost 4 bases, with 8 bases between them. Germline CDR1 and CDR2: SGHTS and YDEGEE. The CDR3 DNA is TGTGCCAGCAGCTTGGGACAGCCTAATCAGCCCCAGCATTTT. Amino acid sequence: CASSLGQPNQPQHF.

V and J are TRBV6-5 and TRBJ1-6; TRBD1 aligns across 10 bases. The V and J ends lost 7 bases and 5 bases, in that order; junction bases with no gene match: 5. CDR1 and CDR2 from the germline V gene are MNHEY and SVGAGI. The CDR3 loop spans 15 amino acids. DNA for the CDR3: TGTGCCAGCAAGGACAGGGGGGGCGATAATTCACCCCTCCACTTT. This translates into CASKDRGGDNSPLHF.

CDR3 region: CASSLIAGVLYF. CDR3 bases: TGTGCCAGTAGTTTGATAGCGGGAGTTTTGTACTTC. The chain couples TRBV19 to TRBJ2-7, with TRBD2 identical over 9 bases. The CDR3 runs to 12 residues. J lost 12 bases, V lost 5 bases, and 8 bases had no gene match. CDR1 LNHDA and CDR2 SQIVND come from the germline V gene (reference sequence).

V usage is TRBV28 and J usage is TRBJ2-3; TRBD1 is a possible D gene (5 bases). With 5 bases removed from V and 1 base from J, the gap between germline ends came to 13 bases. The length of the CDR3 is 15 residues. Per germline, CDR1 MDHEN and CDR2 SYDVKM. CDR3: CASSTQGAGTDTQYF. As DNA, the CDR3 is TGTGCCAGCAGTACCCAGGGTGCGGGCACAGATACGCAGTATTTT.

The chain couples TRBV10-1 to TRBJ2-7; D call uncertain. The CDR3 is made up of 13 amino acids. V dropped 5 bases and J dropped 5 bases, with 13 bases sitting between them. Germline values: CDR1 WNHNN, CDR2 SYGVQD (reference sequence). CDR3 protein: CASSPRLSHEQYF. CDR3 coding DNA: TGCGCCAGCAGTCCAAGGTTGAGCCACGAGCAGTACTTC.

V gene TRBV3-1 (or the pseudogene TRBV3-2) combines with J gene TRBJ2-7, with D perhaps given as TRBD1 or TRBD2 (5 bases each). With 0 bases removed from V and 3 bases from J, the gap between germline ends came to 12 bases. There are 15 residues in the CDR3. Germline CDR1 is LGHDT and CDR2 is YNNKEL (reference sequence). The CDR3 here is CASSQDYGGSYEQYF. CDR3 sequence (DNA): TGTGCCAGCAGCCAAGATTATGGGGGAAGCTACGAGCAGTACTTC.